This TCR beta chain was retrieved from a study of PD-L1 blockade in urothelial cancer. Time point denoted: pretreatment peripheral blood. The protocol was immunoSEQ multiplex PCR, while the TCRdb copy is restricted to in-frame clones and leaves out a portion. The sample has about 79,000 clones, about 82% seen once; the top ten hold about 6.9%. V lost 5 bases and J lost 9; bases outside the gene matches: 7. Germline values: CDR1 SNHLY, CDR2 FYNNEI. The CDR3 loop spans 13 amino acids. This receptor was obtained from a middle-aged man with urothelial cancer. The chain is built from TRBV2 and TRBJ1-5; TRBD1 matches at 7 bases. The sample in question was PBMCs, obtained around atezolizumab (anti-PD-L1) treatment. The CDR3 nucleotides are TGTGCCAGCAGTACAGGGGCCCCCGGGCCCCAGCATTTT. Translated: CASSTGAPGPQHF.